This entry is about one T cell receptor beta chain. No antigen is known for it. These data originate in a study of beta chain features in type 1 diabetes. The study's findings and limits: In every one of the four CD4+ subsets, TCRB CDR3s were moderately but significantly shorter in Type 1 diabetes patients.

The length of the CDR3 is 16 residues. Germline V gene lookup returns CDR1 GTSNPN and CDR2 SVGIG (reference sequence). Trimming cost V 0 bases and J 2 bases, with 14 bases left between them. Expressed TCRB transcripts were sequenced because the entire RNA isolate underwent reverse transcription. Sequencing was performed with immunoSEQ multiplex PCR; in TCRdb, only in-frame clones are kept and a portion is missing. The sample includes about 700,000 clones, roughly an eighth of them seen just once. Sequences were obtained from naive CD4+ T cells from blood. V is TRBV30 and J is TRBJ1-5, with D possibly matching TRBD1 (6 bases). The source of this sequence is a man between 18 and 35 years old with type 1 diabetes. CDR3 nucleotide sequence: TGTGCCTGGAGTGTACTTGGGGGCTTGGGCAATCAGCCCCAGCATTTT. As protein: CAWSVLGGLGNQPQHF.